Each of the 29 T cell receptor beta chains below was sequenced from the same sample in a study of molecular identifiers for immune sequencing clone quantification. TCRdb fed the PCR reads into MiXCR, producing one record per CDR3 protein. The sample carries around 480,000 distinct CDR3 sequences, about a fifth recorded once. Sequencing used naive CD8+ T cells from blood, with Jurkat cell RNA spiked in. Subset specified: FACS-sorted CD8+CD4-CCR7+CD45RA+ naive T cells. Every receptor here comes from a human donor in good health. Some libraries in this study had Jurkat cell RNA spiked in.

Only a few counts were recorded for this clonotype. V and J are TRBV3-1 and TRBJ1-1, with 7 bases that match TRBD1. The germline V gene has CDR1 LGHDT and CDR2 YNNKEL (reference sequence). The junction had 4 bases not matched to a gene; V was cut back by 10 bases and J by 5 bases. This CDR3 is 11 amino acids long. The CDR3 sequence is CATSGGTEAFF. The DNA for the CDR3 is TGTGCCACATCAGGGGGTACTGAAGCTTTCTTT.

Regarding this clonotype: Relative to the germline gene, one junction end is altered; a read error may explain this. This chain links TRBV27 with TRBJ1-1; D is ambiguous. Germline V gene sequence: CDR1 MNHEY, CDR2 SMNVEV (reference sequence). CDR3 size: 15 residues. The CDR3 reads CASSLSTLMNTEAFF. Here the CDR3 DNA reads TGTGCCAGCAGTCTATCGACACTCATGAACACTGAAGCTTTCTTT.

This clonotype was seen only a few times. The J gene is TRBJ2-1, the V gene TRBV9; maybe TRBD2 (6 bases). Per germline, CDR1 SGDLS and CDR2 YYNGEE. The CDR3 totals 14 residues. V lost 4 bases and J 7 bases, leaving 15 bases between the germline ends. CDR3 region: CASSSSGVRNEQFF. As DNA, the CDR3 is TGTGCCAGCAGCTCTTCGGGAGTACGGAATGAGCAGTTCTTC. Looking up the rest from reference TRBV9 and TRBJ2-1 gives the full variable domain: DSGVTQTPKHLITATGQRVTLRCSPRSGDLSVYWYQQSLDQGLQFLIQYYNGEERAKGNILERFSAQQFPDLHSELNLSSLELGDSALYFCASSSSGVRNEQFFGPGTRLTVL.

As for this clonotype: The junction and the germline gene differ at one end; a read error may be behind it. The V and J genes are TRBV28 and TRBJ2-2, with D maybe TRBD2 (6 bases). The CDR3 consists of 16 residues. The germline V gene has CDR1 MDHEN and CDR2 SYDVKM. The CDR3 region is CASSPLSREDTGELVF. For the CDR3, the DNA is TGTGCCAGCAGTCCCCTGAGCAGGGAGGACACCGGGGAGCTGGTTTTT.

In regard to this clonotype: This may come from a read error, since a much larger clone is one base off. The V call is TRBV6-2 or TRBV6-3, the J call TRBJ1-1, with D possibly being TRBD1 (5 bases). This CDR3 is 13 amino acids long. The V and J ends lost 7 bases and 4 bases respectively, with 13 bases between them. From germline, CDR1 is MNHEY and CDR2 SVGEGT. The CDR3 here is CASNIGAATEAFF. The DNA for the CDR3 is TGTGCCAGCAATATCGGGGCGGCCACTGAAGCTTTCTTT.

This clonotype has a count of ten or more. This rearrangement joins TRBV6-2 or TRBV6-3 to TRBJ1-1; TRBD1 might be the D (5 bases). This CDR3 is 13 amino acids long. From germline, CDR1 is MNHEY and CDR2 SVGEGT. V was shortened by 9 bases and J by 7 bases, with 18 bases between the two germline ends. The CDR3 bases are TGTGCCAGTCCCTGGGACGAGAAAGATGAAGCTTTCTTT. This translates into CASPWDEKDEAFF.

Comment on this clonotype: A junction end diverges from the germline sequence, so it may reflect a read error. This chain connects TRBV3-1 to TRBJ2-2; the D gene is possibly TRBD1 (6 bases). The CDR3 sequence is 15 residues long. Looked up from germline, CDR1 is LGHDT and CDR2 is YNNKEL (reference sequence). Here the CDR3 reads CVSSRTAILTGELFF. The CDR3 DNA reads as TGTGTCAGCAGCCGGACAGCAATCCTCACCGGGGAGCTGTTTTTT.

In its sample, this clonotype was seen many times. The rearrangement uses TRBV5-6 and TRBJ2-3; D might be TRBD2 (5 bases). Germline CDR1 SGHDT, CDR2 YYEEEE. The CDR3 contains 17 residues. The V end lost 4 bases, the J end lost 7 bases, and 25 bases lay between the germline ends. As DNA, the CDR3 is TGTGCCAGCAGCATCGATCGGACTGGCCTCCCCTCCCATACGCAGTATTTT. It codes for CASSIDRTGLPSHTQYF.

At least ten counts were recorded for this clonotype. The chain employs TRBV28 and TRBJ1-6, with D unclear. The V end lost 2 bases, the J end lost 5 bases, and 7 bases lay between the germline ends. Per germline, CDR1 MDHEN and CDR2 SYDVKM. This CDR3 contains 14 residues. The CDR3 spells CASSLGPDNSPLHF. CDR3 coding DNA: TGTGCCAGCAGTTTAGGGCCGGATAATTCACCCCTCCACTTT.

The chain carries TRBV4-1 and TRBJ1-5; the D gene is possibly TRBD1 (6 bases). This CDR3 contains 15 residues. The germline gives CDR1 MGHRA, CDR2 YSYEKL. V was pared by 5 bases and J by 1 base, with 12 bases between. The CDR3 sequence is CASSKGGPSNQPQHF. CDR3 bases: TGCGCCAGCAGCAAGGGGGGACCCAGCAATCAGCCCCAGCATTTT.

Comments on this clonotype: One junction end does not reproduce the germline sequence, and a read error may be involved. The genes are TRBV30 and TRBJ1-3; possible D gene TRBD1, 5 bases. Germline-derived CDR1 and CDR2 are GTSNPN and SVGIG (reference sequence). The CDR3 has 14 residues. CDR3 loop: CAWSGALSENTMYF. The CDR3 DNA sequence: TGTGCCTGGAGCGGGGCCCTCTCTGAAAACACCATGTATTTT.

The rearrangement uses TRBV7-6 and TRBJ2-3; 7 bases agree with TRBD2. V shed 0 bases and J 3 bases; nucleotides not matched to a gene: 24. The CDR3 is 22 amino acids. Germline assignment: CDR1 SGHVS and CDR2 FNYEAQ. CDR3 loop: CASSLAGWRGGSTFMETDTQYF. CDR3 bases: TGTGCCAGCAGCTTAGCAGGTTGGCGGGGCGGGAGTACCTTCATGGAGACAGATACGCAGTATTTT. Full variable domain (outside the CDR3, taken from reference TRBV7-6 and TRBJ2-3): GAGVSQSPRYKVTKRGQDVALRCDPISGHVSLYWYRQALGQGPEFLTYFNYEAQQDKSGLPNDRFSAERPEGSISTLTIQRTEQRDSAMYRCASSLAGWRGGSTFMETDTQYFGPGTRLTVL.

As concerns this clonotype: This may be a read error: a much more frequent sequence differs by one nucleotide. J is TRBJ2-5 and V is TRBV7-6; D is ambiguous. The germline V gene encodes CDR1 SGHVS and CDR2 FNYEAQ. The CDR3 sequence is 15 residues long. Trimming took off 5 bases at V and 2 bases at J, with 15 bases between the two ends. In nucleotides, the CDR3 is TGTGCCAGCAGCATAGAGCAGTCGCGGCAAGAGACCCAGTACTTC. Translating gives CASSIEQSRQETQYF.

The chain recombines TRBV7-6 with TRBJ2-1; TRBD2 matches 11 bases. V dropped 5 bases and J dropped 12; count of bases not matched to a gene: 12. Germline V gene sequence: CDR1 SGHVS, CDR2 FNYEAQ. The CDR3 spans 15 residues. CDR3 nucleotides: TGTGCCAGCAGCACCCTAGCGGGGGGTGGCTGGGTGCAGTTCTTC. Its protein product is CASSTLAGGGWVQFF.

The chain carries TRBV5-1 and TRBJ1-4, with 7 bases lining up with TRBD1. Germline assignment: CDR1 SGHRS and CDR2 YFSETQ. This CDR3 is built from 17 residues. V shed 6 bases and J 5 bases; nucleotides not matched to a gene: 16. CDR3 sequence (DNA): TGCGCCAGCACCAGGGACGGCAGGGGGTTTGGGAATGAAAAACTGTTTTTT. Translated, it gives CASTRDGRGFGNEKLFF.

The rearrangement joins TRBV6-5 to TRBJ2-7, with 8 nucleotides matching TRBD2. There are 15 residues in the CDR3. Germline V gene sequence: CDR1 MNHEY, CDR2 SVGAGI. V lost 6 bases and J lost 5; bases outside the gene matches: 12. Here the CDR3 DNA reads TGTGCCAGCAGAAAGGGACTAGGAGCCAGCCACGAGCAGTACTTC. It is translated as CASRKGLGASHEQYF.

This clonotype has a handful of counts. The rearrangement uses TRBV4-3 and TRBJ1-6; weak D call: TRBD1 (5 bases). The ends were cut back, 1 base at V and 2 bases at J, with 9 bases in the middle. From germline, CDR1 is LGHNA and CDR2 YSLEER. This CDR3 has 16 amino acids. CDR3 in DNA: TGCGCCAGCAGCCAAGGCCCGGGGGCCTATAATTCACCCCTCCACTTT. Protein sequence: CASSQGPGAYNSPLHF.

This clonotype was detected many times. The rearrangement uses TRBV27 and TRBJ2-1; either TRBD1 or TRBD2 may fit D (5 bases each). V was clipped by 1 base and J by 8 bases, with 6 bases between them. The CDR3 totals 12 residues. The germline gives CDR1 MNHEY, CDR2 SMNVEV (reference sequence). CDR3 DNA: TGTGCCAGCAGTTTATTGGGGGATGAGCAGTTCTTC. Protein: CASSLLGDEQFF.

This clonotype has a count of ten or more. The chain carries TRBV6-5 and TRBJ1-1; unclear D gene. Between the trimmed V and J ends, which lost 2 bases and 5 bases, there was a span of 9 bases. CDR3 length: 13 residues. The germline CDR1 and CDR2 sequences are MNHEY and SVGAGI. The CDR3 nucleotides read TGTGCCAGCAGTTACAGGCACGGGACTGAAGCTTTCTTT. Protein: CASSYRHGTEAFF.

This clonotype was counted a few times. V is TRBV7-9 and J is TRBJ2-3, with a weak D call TRBD2 (6 bases). V lost 3 bases and J lost 0, with 16 bases in between. This CDR3 has 17 residues. The germline CDR1 and CDR2 sequences are SEHNR and FQNEAQ (reference sequence). The CDR3 sequence: CASSLEQVAESTDTQYF. CDR3 DNA: TGTGCCAGCAGCTTGGAGCAGGTAGCGGAGAGCACAGATACGCAGTATTTT.

Turning to this clonotype: This may arise from a read error, as a much more abundant clone is one base away. This is likely a read error, given that the CDR3 carries no conserved phenylalanine or tryptophan at its end. The chain couples TRBV29-1 to TRBJ2-1; no firm D call. CDR1 is SQVTM and CDR2 is ANQGSEA in the germline V gene. V gave up 3 bases and J gave up 8 bases, with 14 bases separating them. The CDR3 contains 13 residues. Here the CDR3 DNA reads TGCAGCGTTGATCCGGTTGCAAAGGATGAGCAGTTCCTC. Amino acid sequence: CSVDPVAKDEQFL.

The chain uses TRBV18 and TRBJ2-7, with D perhaps matching TRBD1 (5 bases). The CDR3 is 13 amino acids. CDR1 is KGHSH, CDR2 LQKENI, per germline. V gave up 8 bases and J gave up 0 bases, with 11 bases separating them. Here the CDR3 DNA reads TGTGCCAGCAAACATGACAGCTCCTACGAGCAGTACTTC. Amino acid sequence: CASKHDSSYEQYF.

The rearrangement links TRBV27 to TRBJ1-3, with unresolved D. V lost 2 bases and J lost 4, with 6 bases in between. CDR3 length: 13 amino acids. Germline lookup yields CDR1 MNHEY and CDR2 SMNVEV (reference sequence). CDR3 protein: CASSLLPGNTIYF. CDR3 sequence (DNA): TGTGCCAGCAGTTTACTCCCGGGAAACACCATATATTTT.

This clonotype was counted only a few times. The V gene is TRBV6-2 or TRBV6-3, the J gene TRBJ2-7, with 10 bases identical to TRBD1. Germline CDR1 is MNHEY and CDR2 is SVGEGT. V was pared by 5 bases and J by 2 bases, with 3 bases of the junction left unmatched. The CDR3 is made up of 14 amino acids. CDR3 coding DNA: TGTGCCAGCAGTGACAGGGGGCGAACCTACGAGCAGTACTTC. It specifies CASSDRGRTYEQYF.

This clonotype was detected ten times or more. The genes are TRBV6-6 and TRBJ1-4; D is ambiguous. Germline V CDR1 and CDR2: MNHNY, SVGAGI (reference sequence). The CDR3 sequence is 12 residues long. V lost 4 bases to trimming and J lost 11 bases, with 11 bases between them. For the CDR3, the DNA is TGTGCCAGCAGTTCTGAGGGAGCCAAACTGTTTTTT. Translation: CASSSEGAKLFF.

Details on this clonotype: This may be a read error, as it is one base from a much larger clone. The J gene is TRBJ1-5, the V gene TRBV3-1; D is ambiguous. The CDR3 is 16 residues long. Germline V gene data show CDR1 as LGHDT and CDR2 as YNNKEL (reference sequence). The V and J ends lost 1 base and 2 bases respectively, with 12 bases between them. CDR3 coding DNA: TGTGCCAGCAGCCAAGTCAGGACGTCCGGCAATCAGCCCCAGCATTTT. Translation: CASSQVRTSGNQPQHF.

This clonotype was counted ten times or more. The V gene is TRBV30, the J gene TRBJ2-7; 10 positions agree with TRBD1. The ends lost 7 bases at V and 6 bases at J; junction bases unmatched: 6. The CDR3 is 12 residues long. Germline CDR1 GTSNPN, CDR2 SVGIG (reference sequence). This CDR3 reads CASTGTGVEQYF. DNA for the CDR3: TGTGCCTCCACCGGGACAGGGGTCGAGCAGTACTTC.

The chain joins TRBV27 to TRBJ2-3; 9 bases fit TRBD2. V gave up 4 bases and J gave up 2 bases; unmatched junction bases: 4. Germline loops: CDR1 MNHEY, CDR2 SMNVEV (reference sequence). There are 15 residues in the CDR3. As DNA, the CDR3 is TGTGCCAGCAGTTGGGGGACTAGCCCCACAGATACGCAGTATTTT. Its protein product is CASSWGTSPTDTQYF.

Concerning this clonotype itself: The junction departs from germline at one end; a sequencing error may be responsible. The rearrangement links TRBV4-1 to TRBJ1-2, with D possibly being TRBD1 (6 bases). The CDR3 is 17 amino acids. From germline, CDR1 is MGHRA and CDR2 YSYEKL. The CDR3 loop is CASSQTWRGQSLYSYTF. In DNA, the CDR3 is TGCGCCAGCAGCCAAACTTGGAGGGGACAATCCCTCTATAGCTACACCTTC.